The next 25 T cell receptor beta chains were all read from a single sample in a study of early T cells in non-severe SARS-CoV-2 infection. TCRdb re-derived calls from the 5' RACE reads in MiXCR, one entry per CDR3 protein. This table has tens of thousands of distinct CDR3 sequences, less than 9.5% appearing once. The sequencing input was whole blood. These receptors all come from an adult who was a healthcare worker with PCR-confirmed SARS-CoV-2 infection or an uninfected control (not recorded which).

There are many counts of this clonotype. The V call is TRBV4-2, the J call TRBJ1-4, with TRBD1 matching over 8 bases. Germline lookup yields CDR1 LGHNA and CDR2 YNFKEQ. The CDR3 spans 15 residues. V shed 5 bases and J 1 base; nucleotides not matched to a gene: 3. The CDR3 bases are TGTGCCAGCAGCATTACAGGGGGAACTAATGAAAAACTGTTTTTT. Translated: CASSITGGTNEKLFF.

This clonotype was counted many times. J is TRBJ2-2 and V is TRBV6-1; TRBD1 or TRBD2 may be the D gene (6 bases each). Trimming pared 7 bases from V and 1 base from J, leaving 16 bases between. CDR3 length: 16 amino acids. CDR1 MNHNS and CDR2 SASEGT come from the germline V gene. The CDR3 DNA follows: TGTGCCAGCACTCCAGAGGGGGGACAGAACACCGGGGAGCTGTTTTTT. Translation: CASTPEGGQNTGELFF.

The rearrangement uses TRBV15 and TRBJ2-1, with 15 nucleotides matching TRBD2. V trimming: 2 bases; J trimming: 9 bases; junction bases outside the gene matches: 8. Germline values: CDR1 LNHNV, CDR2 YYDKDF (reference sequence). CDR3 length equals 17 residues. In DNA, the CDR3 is TGTGCCACCAGCAGAAACCCGGGACTAGCGGGAGGCGGTGAGCAGTTCTTC. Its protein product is CATSRNPGLAGGGEQFF.

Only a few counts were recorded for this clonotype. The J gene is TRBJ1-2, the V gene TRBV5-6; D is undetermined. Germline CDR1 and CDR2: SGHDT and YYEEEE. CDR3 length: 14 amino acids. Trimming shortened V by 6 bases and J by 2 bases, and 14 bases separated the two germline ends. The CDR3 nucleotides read TGTGCCAGCATCCGGACGGCTGAGAACTATGGCTACACCTTC. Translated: CASIRTAENYGYTF.

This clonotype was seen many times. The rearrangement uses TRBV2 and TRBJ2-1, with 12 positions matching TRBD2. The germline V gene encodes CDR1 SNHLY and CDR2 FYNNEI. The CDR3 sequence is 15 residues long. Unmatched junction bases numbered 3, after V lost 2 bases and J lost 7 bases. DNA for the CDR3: TGTGCCAGCAGTGAACAACTAGCGGGAGGTAATGAGCAGTTCTTC. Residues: CASSEQLAGGNEQFF.

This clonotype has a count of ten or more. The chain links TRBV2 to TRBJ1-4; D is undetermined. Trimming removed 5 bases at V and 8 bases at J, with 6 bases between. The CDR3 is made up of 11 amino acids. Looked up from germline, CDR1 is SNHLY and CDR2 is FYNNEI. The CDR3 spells CASSPMEKLFF. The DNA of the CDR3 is TGTGCCAGCAGTCCGATGGAAAAACTGTTTTTT.

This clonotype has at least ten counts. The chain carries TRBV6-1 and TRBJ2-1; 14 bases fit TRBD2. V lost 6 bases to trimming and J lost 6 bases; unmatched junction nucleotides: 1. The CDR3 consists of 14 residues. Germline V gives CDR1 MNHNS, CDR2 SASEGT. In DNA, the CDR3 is TGTGCCAGCAGGACTAGCGGGGGGGCCAATGAGCAGTTCTTC. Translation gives CASRTSGGANEQFF.

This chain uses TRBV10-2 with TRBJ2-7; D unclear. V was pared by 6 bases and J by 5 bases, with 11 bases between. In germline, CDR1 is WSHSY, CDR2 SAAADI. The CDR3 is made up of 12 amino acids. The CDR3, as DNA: TGCGCCAGCAGCTCCCCTCGGGACGAGCAGTACTTC. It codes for CASSSPRDEQYF.

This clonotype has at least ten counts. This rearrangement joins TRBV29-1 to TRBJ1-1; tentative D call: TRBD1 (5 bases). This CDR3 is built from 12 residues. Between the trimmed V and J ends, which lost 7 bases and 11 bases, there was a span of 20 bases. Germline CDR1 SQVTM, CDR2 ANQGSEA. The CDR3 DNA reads TGCAGCGCCGAGGGGAGGGTAGGAGAGGCTTTCTTT. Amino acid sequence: CSAEGRVGEAFF. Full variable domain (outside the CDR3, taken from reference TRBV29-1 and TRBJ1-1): SAVISQKPSRDICQRGTSLTIQCQVDSQVTMMFWYRQQPGQSLTLIATANQGSEATYESGFVIDKFPISRPNLTFSTLTVSNMSPEDSSIYLCSAEGRVGEAFFGQGTRLTVV.

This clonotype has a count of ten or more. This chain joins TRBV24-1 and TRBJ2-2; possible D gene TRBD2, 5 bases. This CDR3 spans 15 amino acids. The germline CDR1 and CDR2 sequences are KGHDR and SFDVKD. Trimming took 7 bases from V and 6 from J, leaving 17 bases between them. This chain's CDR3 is CATRDAGVLSGELFF. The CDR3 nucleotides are TGTGCCACCAGGGACGCCGGGGTTCTGTCCGGGGAGCTGTTTTTT.

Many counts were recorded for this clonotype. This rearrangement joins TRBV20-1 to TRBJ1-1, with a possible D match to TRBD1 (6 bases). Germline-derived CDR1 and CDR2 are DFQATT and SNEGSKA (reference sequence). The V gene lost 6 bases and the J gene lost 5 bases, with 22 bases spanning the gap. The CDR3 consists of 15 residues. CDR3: CSAGGQLNELTEAFF. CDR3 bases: TGCAGTGCGGGAGGACAGCTTAACGAGTTGACTGAAGCTTTCTTT.

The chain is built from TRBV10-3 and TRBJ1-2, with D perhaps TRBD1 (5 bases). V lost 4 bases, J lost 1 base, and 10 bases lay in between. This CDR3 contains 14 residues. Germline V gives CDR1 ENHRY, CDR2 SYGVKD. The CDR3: CAISGDVLNYGYTF. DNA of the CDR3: TGTGCCATCAGTGGGGACGTCCTTAACTATGGCTACACCTTC.

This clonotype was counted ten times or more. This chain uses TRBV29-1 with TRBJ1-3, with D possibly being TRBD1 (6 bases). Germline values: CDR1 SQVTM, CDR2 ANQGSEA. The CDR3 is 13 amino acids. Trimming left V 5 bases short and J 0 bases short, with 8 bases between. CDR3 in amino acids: CSVSQGSGNTIYF. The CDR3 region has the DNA TGCAGCGTTTCACAGGGCTCTGGAAACACCATATATTTT.

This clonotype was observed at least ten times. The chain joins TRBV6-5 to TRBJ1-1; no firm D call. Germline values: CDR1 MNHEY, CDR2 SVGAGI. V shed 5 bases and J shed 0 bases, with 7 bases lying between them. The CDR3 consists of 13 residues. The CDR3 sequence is CASSRSLNTEAFF. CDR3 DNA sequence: TGTGCCAGCAGTCGTTCCTTGAACACTGAAGCTTTCTTT.

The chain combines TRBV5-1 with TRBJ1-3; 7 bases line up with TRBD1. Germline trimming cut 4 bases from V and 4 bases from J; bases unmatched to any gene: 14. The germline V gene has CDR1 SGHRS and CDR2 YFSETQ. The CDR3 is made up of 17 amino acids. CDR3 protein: CASSRTGGSAEGNTIYF. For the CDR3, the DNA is TGCGCCAGCAGCAGGACAGGAGGCTCTGCGGAAGGAAACACCATATATTTT.

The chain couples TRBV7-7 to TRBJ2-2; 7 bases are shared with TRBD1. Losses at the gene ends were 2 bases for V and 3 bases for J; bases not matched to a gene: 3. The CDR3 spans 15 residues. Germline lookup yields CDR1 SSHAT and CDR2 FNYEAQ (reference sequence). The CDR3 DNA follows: TGTGCCAGCAGCTTAAGGACAGGAGACACCGGGGAGCTGTTTTTT. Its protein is CASSLRTGDTGELFF.

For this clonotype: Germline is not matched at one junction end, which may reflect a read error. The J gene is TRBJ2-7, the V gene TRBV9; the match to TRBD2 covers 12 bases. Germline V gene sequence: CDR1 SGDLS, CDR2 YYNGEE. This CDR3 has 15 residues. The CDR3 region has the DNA TGTGCCAGCAGCGTAGGACTAGCGGGGGCCTACGAGCAGTACTTT. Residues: CASSVGLAGAYEQYF.

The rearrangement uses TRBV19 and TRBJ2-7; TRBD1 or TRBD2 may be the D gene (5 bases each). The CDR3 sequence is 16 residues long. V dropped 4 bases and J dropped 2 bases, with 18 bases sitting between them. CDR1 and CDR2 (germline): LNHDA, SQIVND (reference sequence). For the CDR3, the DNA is TGTGCCAGTAGTACCCTCCCGGGAACAGGAACCTACGAGCAGTACTTC. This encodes CASSTLPGTGTYEQYF.

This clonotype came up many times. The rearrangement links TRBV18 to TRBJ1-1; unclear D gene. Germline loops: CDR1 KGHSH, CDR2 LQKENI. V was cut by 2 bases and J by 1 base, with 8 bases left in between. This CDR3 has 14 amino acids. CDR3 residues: CASSPFSGNTEAFF. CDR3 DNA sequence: TGTGCCAGCTCACCATTTTCCGGGAACACTGAAGCTTTCTTT.

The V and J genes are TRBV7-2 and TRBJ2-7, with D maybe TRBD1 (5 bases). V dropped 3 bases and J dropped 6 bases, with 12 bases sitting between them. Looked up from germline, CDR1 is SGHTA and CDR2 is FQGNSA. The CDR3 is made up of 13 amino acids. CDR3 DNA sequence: TGTGCCAGCAGCTTCGACAGAACCCGCGAGCAGTACTTC. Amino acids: CASSFDRTREQYF.

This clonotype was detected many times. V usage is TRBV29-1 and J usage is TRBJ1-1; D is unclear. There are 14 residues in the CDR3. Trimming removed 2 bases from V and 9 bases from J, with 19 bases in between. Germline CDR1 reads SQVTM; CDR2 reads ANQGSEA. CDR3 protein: CSVERNLDAGKAFF. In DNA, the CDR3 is TGCAGCGTTGAAAGAAATCTGGACGCAGGAAAAGCTTTCTTT. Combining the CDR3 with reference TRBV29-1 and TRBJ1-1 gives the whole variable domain SAVISQKPSRDICQRGTSLTIQCQVDSQVTMMFWYRQQPGQSLTLIATANQGSEATYESGFVIDKFPISRPNLTFSTLTVSNMSPEDSSIYLCSVERNLDAGKAFFGQGTRLTVV.

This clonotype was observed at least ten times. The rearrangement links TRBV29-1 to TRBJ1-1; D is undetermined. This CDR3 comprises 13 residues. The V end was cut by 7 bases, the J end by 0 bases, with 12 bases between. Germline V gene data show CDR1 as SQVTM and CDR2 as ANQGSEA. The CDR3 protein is CSAVDLMNTEAFF. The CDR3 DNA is TGCAGCGCCGTTGACCTTATGAACACTGAAGCTTTCTTT.

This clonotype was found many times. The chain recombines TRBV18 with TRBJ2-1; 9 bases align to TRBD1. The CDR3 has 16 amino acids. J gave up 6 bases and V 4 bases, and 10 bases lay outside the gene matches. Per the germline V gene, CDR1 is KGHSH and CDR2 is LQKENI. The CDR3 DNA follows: TGTGCCAGCTCACAGGCCTTGGGACAGGGACGCAATGAGCAGTTCTTC. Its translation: CASSQALGQGRNEQFF.

CDR3 DNA sequence: TGTGCCAGCAGCCTAGGGACAGGGACTCCCTACGAGCAGTACTTC. Encoded protein: CASSLGTGTPYEQYF. The chain links TRBV7-2 to TRBJ2-7; 9 nucleotides agree with TRBD1. CDR1 SGHTA and CDR2 FQGNSA come from the germline V gene. The CDR3 length is 15 residues. The V and J ends lost 5 bases and 2 bases, in that order; junction bases with no gene match: 7.

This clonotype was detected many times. The CDR3 is CSATPQWAGDGLVGNEQFF. The CDR3 DNA sequence: TGCAGCGCAACACCGCAATGGGCGGGGGATGGATTGGTAGGAAATGAGCAGTTCTTC. V is TRBV29-1 and J is TRBJ2-1, with 7 bases identical to TRBD2. The germline V gene encodes CDR1 SQVTM and CDR2 ANQGSEA. The length of the CDR3 is 19 residues. J gave up 7 bases and V 7 bases, and 28 bases lay outside the gene matches.